The 3 T cell receptor beta chains below come from one sample, sequenced in a study of shared clonotypes between healthy human individuals. Only in-frame clones appear in the TCRdb table, and some are missing; sequencing was by immunoSEQ multiplex PCR. Here the sample spans about 2 million clones, around 96% being singletons. Naive CD8 isolation took CD45RO-negative cells positively selected for CCR7 and excluded terminally differentiated effector memory CD45RA+ cells. Material for sequencing was naive CD8+ T cells sorted from blood. The receptors shown here come from a man aged 18 to 29 in good health.

This chain links TRBV10-2 with TRBJ1-2; 10 nucleotides agree with TRBD1. V lost 6 bases, J lost 8 bases, and 15 bases stayed unmatched. Germline CDR1 and CDR2: WSHSY and SAAADI. This CDR3 has 16 amino acids. The CDR3 reads CASSTGQGFFGAGYTF. CDR3 coding DNA: TGCGCCAGCAGCACGGGACAGGGGTTTTTTGGGGCCGGCTACACCTTC.

V gene TRBV18 combines with J gene TRBJ2-5, with D possibly being TRBD1 or TRBD2 (5 bases each). Germline CDR1 KGHSH, CDR2 LQKENI. The V and J ends lost 0 bases and 5 bases respectively, with 16 bases between them. This CDR3 contains 16 residues. The CDR3 region has the DNA TGTGCCAGCTCACCACCGGGACCATTCGAACGGGAGACCCAGTACTTC. Its translation is CASSPPGPFERETQYF. Variable domain in full (rest from reference TRBV18 and TRBJ2-5): NAGVMQNPRHLVRRRGQEARLRCSPMKGHSHVYWYRQLPEEGLKFMVYLQKENIIDESGMPKERFSAEFPKEGPSILRIQQVVRGDSAAYFCASSPPGPFERETQYFGPGTRLLVL.

This chain connects TRBV2 to TRBJ2-3; possible D gene TRBD2, 6 bases. The V end was cut by 3 bases, the J end by 0 bases, with 13 bases between. CDR3 length: 16 residues. Germline V gives CDR1 SNHLY, CDR2 FYNNEI. CDR3 protein: CASSDGAGGSTDTQYF. The DNA for the CDR3 is TGTGCCAGCAGTGATGGAGCGGGTGGTAGCACAGATACGCAGTATTTT.